The 10 T cell receptor beta chains below all came from one sample that was sequenced in a study of T cell changes during pregnancy in multiple sclerosis (dated by TCRdb to about 2019). Library generation was performed with the immunoSEQ multiplex PCR assay. Held by TCRdb, this immuneACCESS table contains in-frame sequences only and omits some clones. Under half of the omission traces to an unresolved V gene where checked; the cause of the rest is unknown. In all, the sample holds tens of thousands of clones, and 75% to 95% of those were seen once. 3.5% to 4.5% of the sample lies in the top ten. The input for sequencing was CD8+ T cells from peripheral blood mononuclear cells, taken in the second trimester of pregnancy. The receptors here all came from a female donor with multiple sclerosis, enrolled in a pregnancy study.

V usage is TRBV6-7 and J usage is TRBJ2-7; tentatively, D is TRBD1 (6 bases). TRBV6-7 belongs to the ORF category, with a function that is uncertain. The CDR3 consists of 15 residues. The ends were cut back, 5 bases at V and 2 bases at J, with 16 bases in the middle. The CDR3 is CASSPPGHDTYEQYF. DNA of the CDR3: TGTGCCAGCAGTCCACCGGGACACGATACCTACGAGCAGTACTTC.

The chain is built from TRBV28 and TRBJ2-1; perhaps TRBD2 as D (6 bases). Trimming shortened V by 4 bases and J by 0 bases, and 10 bases separated the two germline ends. This CDR3 has 15 residues. In germline, CDR1 is MDHEN, CDR2 SYDVKM. CDR3 sequence (DNA): TGTGCCAGCAGTTCCCACGGGAGCTCCTACAATGAGCAGTTCTTC. As protein: CASSSHGSSYNEQFF.

The chain combines TRBV19 with TRBJ2-3; tentatively, D is TRBD1 (5 bases). The CDR3 has 13 residues. V was clipped by 3 bases and J by 6 bases, with 10 bases between them. Germline CDR1 reads LNHDA; CDR2 reads SQIVND (reference sequence). The CDR3: CASSIVDSDTQYF. In nucleotides, the CDR3 is TGTGCCAGTAGTATCGTAGACAGCGATACGCAGTATTTT.

The rearrangement joins TRBV4-2 to TRBJ1-1, with D uncertain. Germline CDR1 is LGHNA and CDR2 is YNFKEQ. Trimming removed 0 bases at V and 2 bases at J, with 10 bases between. The CDR3 is 15 amino acids. The CDR3 region has the DNA TGTGCCAGCAGCCAAGATTATGCAGGTAACACTGAAGCTTTCTTT. Its protein is CASSQDYAGNTEAFF.

The chain couples TRBV11-2 to TRBJ2-7, with TRBD1 identical over 9 bases. This CDR3 spans 15 amino acids. Germline lookup yields CDR1 SGHAT and CDR2 FQNNGV. The ends lost 2 bases at V and 6 bases at J; junction bases unmatched: 8. The CDR3 protein is CASSLSWGQGSEQYF. DNA for the CDR3: TGTGCCAGCAGCTTATCTTGGGGACAGGGTAGCGAGCAGTACTTC.

CDR3 bases: TGTGCCAGCAGCTTGGACCCTAGCGGGCCCGAAAATGAGCAGTTCTTC. Its protein product is CASSLDPSGPENEQFF. This rearrangement joins TRBV5-4 to TRBJ2-1, with TRBD2 matching over 8 bases. Losses at the gene ends were 0 bases for V and 7 bases for J; bases not matched to a gene: 9. Germline V gene sequence: CDR1 SGHNT, CDR2 YYREEE (reference sequence). This CDR3 has 16 amino acids.

The chain employs TRBV9 and TRBJ2-5; no definite D call. This CDR3 has 13 residues. The V gene lost 2 bases and the J gene lost 0 bases, with 5 bases spanning the gap. CDR1 and CDR2 (germline): SGDLS, YYNGEE. The CDR3 nucleotides read TGTGCCAGCAGCGTTTATGACCAAGAGACCCAGTACTTC. This translates into CASSVYDQETQYF.

The chain links TRBV5-6 to TRBJ1-2; no firm D call. This CDR3 is built from 15 residues. Germline loops: CDR1 SGHDT, CDR2 YYEEEE. V lost 0 bases and J lost 5, with 14 bases in between. This CDR3 is CASSLGMGGPYGYTF. In DNA, the CDR3 is TGTGCCAGCAGCTTGGGAATGGGAGGGCCTTATGGCTACACCTTC.

The rearrangement joins TRBV9 to TRBJ1-2, with D tentatively TRBD1 (5 bases). V was shortened by 0 bases and J by 6 bases, with 12 bases between the two germline ends. The CDR3 runs to 14 residues. In germline, CDR1 is SGDLS, CDR2 YYNGEE. CDR3 sequence (DNA): TGTGCCAGCAGCGTAGCGGGGGGGAACCATGGCTACACCTTC. It encodes CASSVAGGNHGYTF.

The chain has TRBV5-5 and TRBJ2-6, with 7 bases matching TRBD1. CDR3 size: 17 residues. The J segment lost 1 base and the V segment lost 2 bases, leaving 6 bases of the junction unmatched. Germline V gene lookup returns CDR1 SGHKS and CDR2 YYEKEE (reference sequence). As DNA, the CDR3 is TGTGCCAGCAGCTTAGACAGGGTGAAGTCTGGGGCCAACGTCCTGACTTTC. It translates to CASSLDRVKSGANVLTF.